This TCR beta chain is drawn from a study of shared clonotypes between healthy human individuals (dated by TCRdb to 2018 to 2020). Background on the whole study: A few men and two women, aged 18 to 49 years, made up the cohort. For each donor, CD4 naive and CD4 memory were each run on three plates, CD8 naive on two plates, and CD8 memory on one plate. The study deeply sequenced blood TCR repertoires of about 5 healthy adults to estimate repertoire size and the extent of clonotype sharing between individuals. Libraries were prepared and TCR repertoires were sequenced by different laboratories using diverse techniques, in order to increase sequencing depth and limit assay-specific biases. Leukapheresis yielded between about 0.8 and 8.9 billion PBMCs per donor. Summary of the overall study and its limitations: Rarefaction of sorted-subset datasets indicated incomplete sequencing despite the large sequencing depth. Compared with non-shared clonotypes, clonotypes shared by all four sorted-subset donors had higher generation probabilities. Pairwise subsampling led to the expectation that sequencing depth would affect the degree of clonotype sharing among donors. When a handful of donors were compared, the shared fraction of clonotypes was around 5% for naive CD4, approximately 3.3% for naive CD8, about 2.5% for memory CD4, and 0.4% for memory CD8. Because the study included only a small number of donors, the genetic and exposure-history diversity represented was limited. Sampling was restricted to blood, and TCR repertoires in tissues likely differ from the TCR repertoires found in blood. Naive subsets generally had larger estimated clonotype richness than memory subsets did.

There are a few counts of this clone. Its antigen is still unknown. Base quality data are lacking; no much larger clone is found one base away. V is pared back by 3 bases and J by 4 bases, with 10 bases lying between the germline termini. Taken from cysteine to phenylalanine, the CDR3 has 14 residues. The DNA shown is the 42-base CDR3, in frame from base 1. CDR1 SEHNR and CDR2 FQNEAQ are derived from the germline V gene (reference sequence). The donors were healthy, HIV-negative adults with no recently reported acute infections or vaccinations. Every donor was a Caucasian adult living in Nashville, Tennessee, USA. CD4+ T cells were enriched by magnetic negative selection, after which naive cells were positively selected on CD45RA and the negative fraction was taken as the memory subset. After blood collection by leukapheresis, PBMCs were isolated using Ficoll-Histopaque density gradient centrifugation and then cryopreserved in the vapor phase of liquid nitrogen. Purity and quantity of every magnetically sorted T cell population were checked by analytical flow cytometry. Genomic DNA was isolated from every sorted fraction and measured by UV absorbance on a Nanodrop 2000c.

Using the deep immunoSEQ assay, multiplex PCR amplified TCR CDR3 regions from genomic DNA. Genomic DNA extracted from each cell subset was distributed evenly over all wells of several immunoSEQ 96-well plates, and each plate served as one replicate. Each replicate PCR for sorted subsets received around 200 ng genomic DNA, equal to around 32,000 T cell genomes. The purified libraries were quantified using a Qubit 3.0 fluorometer, sized with a Bioanalyzer 2100, and then quantified again using the KAPA Library Quantification kit. Each immunoSEQ 96-well plate was sequenced on its own single-read 150-cycle Illumina NextSeq 550 flow cell. In the source study's methods: Because only junctional sequences without quality scores were contained in the immunoSEQ output, filtering matching that applied to full-length reads could not be performed. Sequences were annotated with PyIR, a Python wrapper for IgBLAST v1.9, and V/J genes and CDR3 were assigned using IMGT germline references. Reads were filtered out if the reads had weak V/J assignments (E-value above 1e-6), no CDR3, stop codons, out-of-frame junctions, or ambiguous translated residues. V3J clonotypes were defined as sequences sharing an identical inferred V gene, J gene, and CDR3 amino acid sequence. The percentage overlap between two repertoires was calculated by dividing the number of shared unique clonotypes by the size of the smaller repertoire. Three approaches were used to assess repertoire richness: RTK rarefaction, the Chao1 estimator, and Recon v2.1 estimates of unobserved clonotypes. For all TCRbeta clonotypes obtained by the gDNA method from a handful of donors, generation probabilities were computed with OLGA. TCRdb limited this immuneACCESS table to in-frame rearrangements with V and J called. A share of clones is missing; checked studies link under half to unresolved V genes, and the rest is unexplained. D and trimming come from the DNA, and the V and J calls and clone size come from that table. This sample lists under 1,100,000 clones; 75% to 80% were detected once. Together, the top ten hold 0.55% to 0.7% of the sample.

The sequenced material came from memory CD4+ T cells from PBMCs. Taken with the paper, the label for cell subset or site translates to: CD45RA-negative fraction. Recombination joined TRBV7-9 with TRBJ1-5, and possibly TRBD1, on 5 matching bases. This receptor was obtained from a man aged 18 to 30 in good health. Some clones in this sample may be carry-over from other donors' samples. The encoded CDR3 is CASSLGPGNQPQHF. In nucleotides, the sequence is TGTGCCAGCAGCTTGGGACCCGGGAATCAGCCCCAGCATTTT.